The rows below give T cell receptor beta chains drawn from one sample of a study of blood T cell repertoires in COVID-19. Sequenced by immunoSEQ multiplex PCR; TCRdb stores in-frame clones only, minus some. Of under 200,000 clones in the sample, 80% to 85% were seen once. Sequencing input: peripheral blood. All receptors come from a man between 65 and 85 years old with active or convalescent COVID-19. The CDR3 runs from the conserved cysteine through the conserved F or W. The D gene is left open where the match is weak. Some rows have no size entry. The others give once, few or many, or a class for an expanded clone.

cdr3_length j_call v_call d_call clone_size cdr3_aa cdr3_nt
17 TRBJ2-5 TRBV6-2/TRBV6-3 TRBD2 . CASSSFGLAGSAETQYF TGTGCCAGCAGTTCCTTCGGACTAGCGGGATCGGCGGAGACCCAGTACTTC
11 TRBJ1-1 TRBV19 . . CASSVRTEAFF TGTGCCAGTAGTGTTCGGACTGAAGCTTTCTTT
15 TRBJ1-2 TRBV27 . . CASSLGVGPPYGYTF TGTGCCAGCAGCCTAGGCGTGGGGCCGCCCTATGGCTACACCTTC
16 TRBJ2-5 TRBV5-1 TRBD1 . CASSLAPGQGLETQYF TGCGCCAGCAGCTTGGCCCCGGGACAGGGTTTAGAGACCCAGTACTTC
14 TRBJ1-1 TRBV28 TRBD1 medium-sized CASRPGQGNTEAFF TGTGCCAGCAGGCCGGGACAGGGGAACACTGAAGCTTTCTTT
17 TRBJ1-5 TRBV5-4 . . CASSRGGSSNSNQPQHF TGTGCCAGCAGCAGGGGGGGATCCAGTAATAGCAATCAGCCCCAGCATTTT
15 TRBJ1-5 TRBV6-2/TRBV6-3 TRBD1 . CASSPEQGNNQPQHF TGTGCCAGCAGTCCCGAACAGGGGAACAATCAGCCCCAGCATTTT
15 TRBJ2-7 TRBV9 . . CASSPGLLSSYEQYF TGTGCCAGCAGCCCGGGACTCCTGAGCTCCTACGAGCAGTACTTC
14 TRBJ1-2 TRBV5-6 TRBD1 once CASSFDRGRGGYTF TGTGCCAGCAGCTTCGACAGGGGGCGGGGTGGCTACACCTTC
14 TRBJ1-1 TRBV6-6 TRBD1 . CASSYGQGGTEAFF TGTGCCAGCAGCTACGGACAGGGGGGCACTGAAGCTTTCTTT
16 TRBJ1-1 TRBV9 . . CASSVAEGSVNTEAFF TGTGCCAGCAGCGTAGCCGAGGGATCAGTGAACACTGAAGCTTTCTTT
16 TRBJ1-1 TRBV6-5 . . CASSYSGRQVNTEAFF TGTGCCAGCAGTTACTCAGGGAGACAAGTGAACACTGAAGCTTTCTTT
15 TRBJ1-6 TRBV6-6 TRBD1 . CASREGQGQSSPLHF TGTGCCAGCAGGGAAGGACAGGGACAAAGCTCACCCCTCCACTTT
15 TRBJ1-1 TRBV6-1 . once CASSEGPRVGTEAFF TGTGCCAGCAGTGAAGGGCCCAGGGTCGGCACTGAAGCTTTCTTT
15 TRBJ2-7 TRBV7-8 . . CASSLGGTVTYEQYF TGTGCCAGCAGCTTAGGCGGGACAGTGACCTACGAGCAGTACTTC
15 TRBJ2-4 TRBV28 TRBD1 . CASSLPGGLVNIQYF TGTGCCAGCAGTTTACCAGGGGGCTTGGTAAACATTCAGTACTTC
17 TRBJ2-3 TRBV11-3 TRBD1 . CASSPHAGRGRIDTQYF TGTGCCAGCAGCCCCCACGCGGGTAGGGGGCGGATAGATACGCAGTATTTT
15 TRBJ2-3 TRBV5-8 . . CASSSAQGFADTQYF TGTGCCAGCAGCTCAGCACAGGGTTTTGCAGATACGCAGTATTTT
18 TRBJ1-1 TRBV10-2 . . CASSEWRGGGAWVTEAFF TGCGCCAGCAGTGAGTGGAGGGGCGGGGGCGCGTGGGTCACTGAAGCTTTCTTT
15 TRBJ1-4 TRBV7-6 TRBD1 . CASSPRDRAEEKLFF TGTGCCAGCAGTCCGAGGGACAGGGCTGAGGAAAAACTGTTTTTT
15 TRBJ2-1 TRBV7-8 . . CASSLRRATYNEQFF TGTGCCAGCAGCTTAAGGAGGGCGACCTACAATGAGCAGTTCTTC
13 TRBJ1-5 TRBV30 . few CAWSVQEIQPQHF TGTGCCTGGAGTGTACAGGAGATTCAGCCCCAGCATTTT
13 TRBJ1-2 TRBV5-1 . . CASSLGLNYGYTF TGCGCCAGCAGCTTGGGGCTTAACTATGGCTACACCTTC
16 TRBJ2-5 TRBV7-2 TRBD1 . CASRPAGTGAAETQYF TGTGCCAGCAGACCGGCCGGGACAGGGGCCGCAGAGACCCAGTACTTC
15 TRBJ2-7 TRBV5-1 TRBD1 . CASSRSQGIIYEQYF TGCGCCAGCAGCAGATCACAGGGGATCATCTACGAGCAGTACTTC
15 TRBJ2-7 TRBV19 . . CASSIQVGAPYEQYF TGTGCCAGTAGTATACAAGTAGGGGCACCGTACGAGCAGTACTTC
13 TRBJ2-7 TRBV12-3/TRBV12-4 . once CASSLETEREQYF TGTGCCAGCAGTTTAGAGACAGAAAGGGAGCAGTACTTC
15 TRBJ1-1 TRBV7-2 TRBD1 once CASSSHRDRVTEAFF TGTGCCAGCAGCTCCCACCGGGACAGGGTCACTGAAGCTTTCTTT
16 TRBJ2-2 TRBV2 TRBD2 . CASRGGLAGGTGELFF TGTGCCAGCAGGGGGGGACTAGCGGGAGGAACCGGGGAGCTGTTTTTT
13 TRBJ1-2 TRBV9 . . CASTMDTSYGYTF TGTGCCAGCACCATGGACACCAGCTATGGCTACACCTTC
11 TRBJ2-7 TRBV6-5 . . CASRGQYEQYF TGTGCCAGCAGGGGGCAGTACGAGCAGTACTTC
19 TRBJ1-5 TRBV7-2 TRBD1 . CASSPRGDREIYSNQPQHF TGTGCCAGCAGCCCCCGGGGGGACAGGGAAATTTATAGCAATCAGCCCCAGCATTTT
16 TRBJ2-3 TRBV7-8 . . CASSPGASGSTDTQYF TGTGCCAGCAGCCCAGGGGCTAGCGGTAGCACAGATACGCAGTATTTT
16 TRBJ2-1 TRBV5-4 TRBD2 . CASSLAGRARYNEQFF TGTGCCAGCAGCTTGGCAGGGAGGGCCCGGTACAATGAGCAGTTCTTC
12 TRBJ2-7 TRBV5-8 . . CASSFETELGYF TGTGCCAGCAGCTTTGAGACGGAGTTGGGGTACTTC
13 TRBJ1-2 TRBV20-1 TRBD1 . CSASLTGGDGYTF TGCAGTGCTAGTTTAACAGGGGGCGATGGCTACACCTTC
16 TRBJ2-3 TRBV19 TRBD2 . CASSSRLAGVSDTQYF TGTGCCAGTAGTAGTCGACTAGCGGGAGTTTCTGATACGCAGTATTTT
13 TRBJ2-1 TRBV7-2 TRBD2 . CASSLTPGLEQFF TGTGCCAGCAGCTTAACCCCGGGACTAGAGCAGTTCTTC
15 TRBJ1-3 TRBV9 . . CASSVNAGAEDTIYF TGTGCCAGCAGCGTAAATGCAGGGGCAGAGGACACCATATATTTT
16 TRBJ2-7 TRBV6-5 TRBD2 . CASSYSMGGGTYEQYF TGTGCCAGCAGTTACTCCATGGGGGGGGGTACCTACGAGCAGTACTTC
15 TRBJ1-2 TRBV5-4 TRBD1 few CASSSPTGDGYGYTF TGTGCCAGCAGCTCCCCGACAGGGGACGGCTATGGCTACACCTTC